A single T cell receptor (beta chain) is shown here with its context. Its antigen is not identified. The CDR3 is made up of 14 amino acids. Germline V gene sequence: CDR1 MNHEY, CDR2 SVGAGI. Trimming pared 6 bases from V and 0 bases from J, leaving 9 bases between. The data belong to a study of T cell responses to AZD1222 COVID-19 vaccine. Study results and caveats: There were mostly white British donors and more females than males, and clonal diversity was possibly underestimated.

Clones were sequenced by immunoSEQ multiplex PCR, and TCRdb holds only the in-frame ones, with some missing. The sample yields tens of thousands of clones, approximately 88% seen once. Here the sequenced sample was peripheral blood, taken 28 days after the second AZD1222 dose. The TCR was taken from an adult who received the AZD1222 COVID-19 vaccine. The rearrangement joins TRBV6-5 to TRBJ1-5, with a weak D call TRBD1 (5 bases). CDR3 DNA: TGTGCCAGCAGCGACAGCAATAGCAATCAGCCCCAGCATTTT. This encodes CASSDSNSNQPQHF.